Shown below are 28 T cell receptor beta chains from a single sample sequenced in a study of blood T cell repertoires in COVID-19. Method: immunoSEQ multiplex PCR; TCRdb's copy keeps in-frame clones and lacks some. The table shows 100,000 to 150,000 clones, with around 64% occurring only once. Material for sequencing was peripheral blood. Every receptor here comes from a human donor with acute or convalescent COVID-19. The donor label of this sample is uncertain.

The V and J genes are TRBV13 and TRBJ1-2, with 7 positions matching TRBD1. This CDR3 comprises 14 residues. The V gene end was trimmed by 4 bases and the J gene end by 8 bases; junction bases not matched to a gene: 10. Germline loops: CDR1 PRHDT, CDR2 FYEKMQ (reference sequence). The CDR3 region is CASSSSDRVVGYTF. CDR3 bases: TGTGCCAGCAGCTCCAGCGACAGGGTGGTCGGCTACACCTTC.

The rearrangement joins TRBV5-1 to TRBJ2-5, with 10 bases that match TRBD2. Germline-derived CDR1 and CDR2 are SGHRS and YFSETQ. The CDR3 consists of 16 residues. Trimming removed 2 bases from V and 4 bases from J; junction bases left unmatched: 8. CDR3 bases: TGCGCCAGCAGCTTTTTCTCACTAGCGGGGCGAGAGACCCAGTACTTC. It encodes CASSFFSLAGRETQYF.

The V and J genes are TRBV5-1 and TRBJ2-3; D perhaps matches TRBD2 (5 bases). The CDR3 is 14 residues long. V dropped 3 bases and J dropped 9 bases, with 17 bases sitting between them. Germline V gene lookup returns CDR1 SGHRS and CDR2 YFSETQ. CDR3 region: CASSSGGSSGTQYF. CDR3 nucleotide sequence: TGCGCCAGCAGCTCCGGAGGTAGCTCAGGCACGCAGTATTTT.

With respect to this clone: One end of the junction does not line up with germline, which may come from a read error. CDR3 DNA: TGTGCCCGCAGCCTCGGGGGGGGGAACTATGGCTACACCTTC. Residues: CARSLGGGNYGYTF. The rearrangement uses TRBV11-2 and TRBJ1-2, with D possibly matching TRBD1 (5 bases). The V gene's germline CDR1 is SGHAT and CDR2 FQNNGV. CDR3 size: 14 residues.

The chain employs TRBV3-1 (or the pseudogene TRBV3-2) and TRBJ1-3; 11 nucleotides match TRBD1. Germline CDR1 is LGHDT and CDR2 is YNNKEL (reference sequence). With 4 bases clipped from V and 8 bases from J, the junction kept 1 base outside the gene matches. The CDR3 has 13 amino acids. The CDR3 bases are TGTGCCAGCAGCCGGGACAGGGGGTACACCATATATTTT. This encodes CASSRDRGYTIYF.

The chain combines TRBV18 with TRBJ2-7; D unclear. The CDR3 is 13 amino acids. Germline CDR1 KGHSH, CDR2 LQKENI. The germline V and J ends were trimmed by 2 bases and 0 bases, with 5 bases remaining between them. CDR3 DNA: TGTGCCAGCTCACCAGGCAACTCCTACGAGCAGTACTTC. This encodes CASSPGNSYEQYF. The complete variable domain, with remaining parts taken from reference TRBV18 and TRBJ2-7, reads NAGVMQNPRHLVRRRGQEARLRCSPMKGHSHVYWYRQLPEEGLKFMVYLQKENIIDESGMPKERFSAEFPKEGPSILRIQQVVRGDSAAYFCASSPGNSYEQYFGPGTRLTVT.

The chain is built from TRBV5-5 and TRBJ2-2, with 8 bases identical to TRBD1. Germline values: CDR1 SGHKS, CDR2 YYEKEE (reference sequence). Trimming removed 4 bases from V and 3 bases from J; junction bases left unmatched: 8. CDR3 length: 16 residues. DNA of the CDR3: TGTGCCAGCAGCGTAACAGGGGGTATAGACACCGGGGAGCTGTTTTTT. Translating it yields CASSVTGGIDTGELFF.

The rearrangement joins TRBV7-9 to TRBJ2-3; the match to TRBD2 covers 9 bases. The V segment lost 1 base and the J segment 6 bases; nucleotides outside the gene matches: 8. Germline V gene lookup returns CDR1 SEHNR and CDR2 FQNEAQ (reference sequence). The CDR3 contains 16 residues. CDR3 loop: CASSLGTSAGADTQYF. The CDR3, as DNA: TGTGCCAGCAGCTTAGGGACTAGCGCGGGCGCGGATACGCAGTATTTT.

The gene calls are TRBV19 and TRBJ1-6, with D unclear. The CDR3 consists of 15 residues. V was cut by 6 bases and J by 4 bases, with 13 bases left in between. Per germline, CDR1 LNHDA and CDR2 SQIVND (reference sequence). The CDR3 DNA reads as TGTGCCAGTAGGCAGGAGGGAAGGTATAATTCACCCCTCCACTTT. It is translated as CASRQEGRYNSPLHF.

The chain carries TRBV4-2 and TRBJ2-3; 7 nucleotides line up with TRBD2. J gave up 7 bases and V 0 bases, and 10 bases lay outside the gene matches. Germline V gene lookup returns CDR1 LGHNA and CDR2 YNFKEQ. CDR3 length: 16 amino acids. CDR3 region: CASSQEASGLLNTQYF. CDR3 in DNA: TGTGCCAGCAGCCAAGAAGCTAGCGGCCTCTTGAATACGCAGTATTTT.

About this clone: Other DNA sequences from this sample encode an identical CDR3 as well. The gene calls are TRBV9 and TRBJ1-5, with 7 bases aligning to TRBD1. There are 15 residues in the CDR3. Per the germline V gene, CDR1 is SGDLS and CDR2 is YYNGEE. Trimming cost V 4 bases and J 4 bases; bases outside gene matches: 8. The CDR3 sequence: CASSPGPRGNQPQHF. CDR3 sequence (DNA): TGTGCCAGCAGCCCCGGTCCCAGGGGGAATCAGCCCCAGCATTTT.

The V gene is TRBV2, the J gene TRBJ1-6; D remains unclear. In germline, CDR1 is SNHLY, CDR2 FYNNEI. Trimming stripped 6 bases from V and 4 bases from J, with 16 bases between. This CDR3 has 16 residues. CDR3 amino acids: CASRPGTVRYNSPLHF. As DNA, the CDR3 is TGTGCCAGCAGGCCCGGAACAGTACGTTATAATTCACCCCTCCACTTT.

The CDR3 reads CASTGGVTANQPQHF. CDR3 bases: TGTGCCAGCACCGGGGGGGTTACGGCCAATCAGCCCCAGCATTTT. The chain links TRBV6-6 to TRBJ1-5, with D maybe TRBD1 (5 bases). The CDR3 spans 15 residues. CDR1 is MNHNY, CDR2 SVGAGI, per germline (reference sequence). V lost 7 bases and J 3 bases, leaving 16 bases between the germline ends.

This clone came up once. V is TRBV3-1 (or the pseudogene TRBV3-2) and J is TRBJ1-2; D perhaps matches TRBD1 (6 bases). The CDR3 consists of 14 residues. The V gene lost 4 bases and the J gene lost 2 bases, with 11 bases spanning the gap. Germline V CDR1 and CDR2: LGHDT, YNNKEL (reference sequence). The CDR3 coding sequence is TGTGCCAGCAGCCCCCGGGGGGGCAACTATGGCTACACCTTC. Its translation: CASSPRGGNYGYTF.

The chain carries TRBV30 and TRBJ2-1, with 15 nucleotides matching TRBD2. This CDR3 is built from 15 residues. The germline CDR1 and CDR2 sequences are GTSNPN and SVGIG (reference sequence). Trimming cost V 2 bases and J 7 bases; bases outside gene matches: 3. DNA of the CDR3: TGTGCCTGGAGTACGGGGACTAGCGGGGGGAATGAGCAGTTCTTC. It translates to CAWSTGTSGGNEQFF.

This chain uses TRBV12-5 with TRBJ1-1, with D hard to call. This CDR3 has 16 amino acids. V was clipped by 0 bases and J by 2 bases, with 13 bases between them. Looked up from germline, CDR1 is LGHNT and CDR2 is FRNRAP. CDR3 nucleotides: TGTGCTAGTGGTTTGGTACTAGGCGGATTAAACACTGAAGCTTTCTTT. Its translation: CASGLVLGGLNTEAFF. The complete variable domain, with remaining parts taken from reference TRBV12-5 and TRBJ1-1, reads DARVTQTPRHKVTEMGQEVTMRCQPILGHNTVFWYRQTMMQGLELLAYFRNRAPLDDSGMPKDRFSAEMPDATLATLKIQPSEPRDSAVYFCASGLVLGGLNTEAFFGQGTRLTVV.

The chain recombines TRBV11-2 with TRBJ2-3; 7 bases align to TRBD1. The CDR3 runs 14 residues. Germline CDR1 SGHAT, CDR2 FQNNGV. V lost 5 bases to trimming and J lost 0 bases; unmatched junction nucleotides: 2. The CDR3, as DNA: TGTGCCAGCAGCCTGGGACAGAGCACAGATACGCAGTATTTT. The encoded protein is CASSLGQSTDTQYF.

About this clone itself: Other nucleotide sequences from this sample produce the same CDR3. V usage is TRBV19 and J usage is TRBJ1-1; TRBD1 agrees at 7 bases. Germline V gene data show CDR1 as LNHDA and CDR2 as SQIVND (reference sequence). V was pared by 4 bases and J by 2 bases, with 1 base of the junction left unmatched. This CDR3 contains 13 residues. The CDR3 DNA reads as TGTGCCAGTAGTAGACAGGGAAACACTGAAGCTTTCTTT. Translated: CASSRQGNTEAFF.

This clone was seen only a few times. The chain recombines TRBV5-5 with TRBJ2-1; a possible D gene is TRBD1 (6 bases). CDR1 and CDR2 from the germline V gene are SGHKS and YYEKEE (reference sequence). With 4 bases removed from V and 5 bases from J, the gap between germline ends came to 13 bases. The CDR3 extends over 14 amino acids. The CDR3 bases are TGTGCCAGCAGCACCCTAGACAGGCACAATGAGCAGTTCTTC. This translates into CASSTLDRHNEQFF.

The V gene is TRBV27, the J gene TRBJ1-1; 10 nucleotides align to TRBD1. Trimming cost V 5 bases and J 0 bases; bases outside gene matches: 6. CDR3 length: 16 residues. Germline CDR1 and CDR2: MNHEY and SMNVEV (reference sequence). CDR3 DNA: TGTGCCAGCAGTCCCGACAGGGGGCCTGTGAACACTGAAGCTTTCTTT. It codes for CASSPDRGPVNTEAFF.

This chain connects TRBV2 to TRBJ2-4, with D perhaps matching TRBD2 (5 bases). CDR1 and CDR2 from the germline V gene are SNHLY and FYNNEI. The CDR3 contains 16 residues. The germline V and J ends were trimmed by 7 bases and 0 bases, with 16 bases remaining between them. CDR3 sequence: CASTTGTTLAKNIQYF. CDR3 in DNA: TGTGCCAGCACCACGGGAACGACGTTAGCCAAAAACATTCAGTACTTC.

Only one count was recorded for this clone. The J gene is TRBJ2-3, the V gene TRBV21-1; the table's TRBD1 call for D was not verified on the DNA. TRBV21-1 is given as a pseudogene. There are 16 residues in the CDR3. This chain's CDR3 is CASSPRGRDNTDTQYF. DNA for the CDR3: TGTGCCAGCAGCCCCCGGGGTCGGGACAACACAGATACGCAGTATTTT.

This sequence joins TRBV15 and TRBJ1-3, with 7 bases aligning to TRBD1. The ends lost 8 bases at V and 0 bases at J; junction bases unmatched: 4. The CDR3 runs 14 residues. The germline V gene has CDR1 LNHNV and CDR2 YYDKDF (reference sequence). CDR3 coding DNA: TGTGCCACCCTAGCAGGGGGCTCTGGAAACACCATATATTTT. Translated: CATLAGGSGNTIYF.

This sequence joins TRBV5-1 and TRBJ1-6; the D is unclear. The germline CDR1 and CDR2 sequences are SGHRS and YFSETQ. This CDR3 has 16 residues. V gave up 4 bases and J gave up 7 bases, with 18 bases separating them. The CDR3 DNA is TGCGCCAGCAGCCTCCTAGGAGGCGCCGGCAATTCACCCCTCCACTTT. It specifies CASSLLGGAGNSPLHF.

This clone occurred a few times. This chain links TRBV23-1 with TRBJ2-7; D call uncertain. TRBV23-1 is filed as an ORF, its function uncertain. CDR3 size: 18 residues. V lost 0 bases and J 3 bases, leaving 21 bases between the germline ends. The DNA for the CDR3 is TGCGCCAGCAGTCAATCCCTGAGGCCTCGGATTCCCCTCTACGAGCAGTACGTC. Translating it yields CASSQSLRPRIPLYEQYV.

Written as DNA, the CDR3 is TGTGCCAGCAGTGTTCTTATCGACTATGGCTACACCTTC. Protein product: CASSVLIDYGYTF. V usage is TRBV2 and J usage is TRBJ1-2; no definite D call. V lost 4 bases and J lost 3, with 9 bases in between. The germline CDR1 and CDR2 sequences are SNHLY and FYNNEI. The CDR3 runs to 13 residues.

V is TRBV2 and J is TRBJ2-5; D is possibly TRBD1 (6 bases). This CDR3 region has 14 residues. Trimming shortened V by 10 bases and J by 5 bases, and 20 bases separated the two germline ends. CDR1 is SNHLY and CDR2 is FYNNEI in the germline V gene. Here the CDR3 DNA reads TGTGCCAACGAAGATGGACAGAGGCCGGAGACCCAGTACTTC. Translation: CANEDGQRPETQYF.

This clone was detected once. This sequence joins TRBV2 and TRBJ2-7; perhaps TRBD2 as D (6 bases). Germline CDR1 SNHLY, CDR2 FYNNEI. Between the trimmed V and J ends, which lost 2 bases and 2 bases, there was a span of 13 bases. This CDR3 comprises 15 residues. The CDR3: CASSESRRAAYEQYV. Here the CDR3 DNA reads TGTGCCAGCAGTGAATCTCGGAGGGCTGCCTACGAGCAGTACGTC.